These T cell receptor beta chains were read from a single sample in a study of shared clonotypes between healthy human individuals. TCRdb keeps only in-frame clones here, not all; method: immunoSEQ multiplex PCR. The sample carries millions of clones, approximately 94% recorded once. The sample taken for sequencing was naive CD8+ T cells sorted from blood. The receptors originated from a young man in good health. Each CDR3 is given with its conserved first and last residue. The order of the fields is J gene, V gene, CDR3 protein.

>TRBJ2-7|TRBV13
CASSPGLAEGYEQYF
>TRBJ2-3|TRBV19
CASSIGTSGTDTQYF
>TRBJ1-6|TRBV9
CASWEGQGNSPLHF
>TRBJ2-1|TRBV6-6
CASSYTGNYNEQFF
>TRBJ2-7|TRBV7-8
CASSRGGEAYEQYF
>TRBJ2-7|TRBV9
CASSPTSGSSSYEQYF
>TRBJ1-1|TRBV4-1
CASSLGPYAEAFF
>TRBJ2-7|TRBV13
CASSTWDNNYEQYF
>TRBJ1-2|TRBV30
CASMGQGRGYGYTF
>TRBJ1-1|TRBV10-2
CASSVDERNTEAFF